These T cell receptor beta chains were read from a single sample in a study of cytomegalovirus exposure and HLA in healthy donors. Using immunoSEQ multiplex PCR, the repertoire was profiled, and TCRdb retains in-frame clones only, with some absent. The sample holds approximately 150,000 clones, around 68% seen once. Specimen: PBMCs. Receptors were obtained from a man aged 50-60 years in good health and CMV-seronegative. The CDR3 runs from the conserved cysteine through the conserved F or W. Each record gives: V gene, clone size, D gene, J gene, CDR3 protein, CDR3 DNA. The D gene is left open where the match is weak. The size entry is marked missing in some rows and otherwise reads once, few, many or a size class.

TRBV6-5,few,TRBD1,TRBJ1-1,CASSEDRVLTEAFF,TGTGCCAGCAGTGAGGACAGGGTACTCACTGAAGCTTTCTTT
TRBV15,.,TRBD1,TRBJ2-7,CATSRDNVGQGYEQYF,TGTGCCACCAGCAGAGATAACGTAGGACAGGGGTACGAGCAGTACTTC
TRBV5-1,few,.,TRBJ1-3,CASSLGSHRFSGNTIYF,TGCGCCAGCAGCTTGGGGTCCCACAGGTTCTCAGGAAACACCATATATTTT
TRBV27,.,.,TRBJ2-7,CASSWTALNSYEQYF,TGTGCCAGCAGTTGGACAGCCTTAAATTCCTACGAGCAGTACTTC
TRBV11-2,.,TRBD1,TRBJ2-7,CASSQRDRGYGPGYEQYF,TGTGCCAGCAGCCAAAGGGACAGGGGGTATGGCCCAGGTTACGAGCAGTACTTC
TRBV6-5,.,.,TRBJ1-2,CASNARRGSVDGYTF,TGTGCCAGCAACGCACGGAGGGGTTCGGTTGATGGCTACACCTTC
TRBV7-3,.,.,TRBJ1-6,CASSSQGTKNSPLHF,TGTGCCAGCAGCTCCCAGGGGACAAAAAATTCACCCCTCCACTTT
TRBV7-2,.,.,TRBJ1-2,CASSLAQGGYGYTF,TGTGCCAGCAGCTTAGCTCAAGGAGGCTATGGCTACACCTTC
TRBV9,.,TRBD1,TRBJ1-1,CASNKQGNAEAFF,TGTGCCAGCAACAAACAGGGGAATGCTGAAGCTTTCTTT
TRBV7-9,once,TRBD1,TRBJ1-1,CASSYNLGQTMNTEAFF,TGTGCCAGCAGCTATAACTTGGGACAGACAATGAACACTGAAGCTTTCTTT
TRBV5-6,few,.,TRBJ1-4,CASSPNRQPNEKLFF,TGTGCCAGCAGCCCGAATAGACAGCCTAATGAAAAACTGTTTTTT
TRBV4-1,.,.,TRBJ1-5,CASSQEPGAIGYSNQPQHF,TGCGCCAGCAGCCAAGAGCCAGGGGCCATCGGGTATAGCAATCAGCCCCAGCATTTT
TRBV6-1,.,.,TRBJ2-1,CASSEGRGDEQFF,TGTGCCAGCAGTGAAGGCAGGGGAGATGAGCAGTTCTTC
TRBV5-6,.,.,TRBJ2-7,CASSFTIVAAYEQYF,TGTGCCAGCAGCTTTACGATAGTAGCGGCCTACGAGCAGTACTTC
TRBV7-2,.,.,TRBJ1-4,CASRTGATNEKLFF,TGTGCCAGCAGGACAGGTGCAACTAATGAAAAACTGTTTTTT
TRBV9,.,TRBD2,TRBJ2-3,CASSVASGGTPSTDTQYF,TGTGCCAGCAGCGTAGCGAGCGGGGGGACCCCTAGCACAGATACGCAGTATTTT
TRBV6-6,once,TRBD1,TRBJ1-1,CASSTRTGMNTEAFF,TGTGCCAGCAGTACTCGGACAGGGATGAACACTGAAGCTTTCTTT
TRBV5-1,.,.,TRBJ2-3,CASSLLVREGDTQYF,TGCGCCAGCAGCTTGTTGGTCAGGGAAGGAGATACGCAGTATTTT
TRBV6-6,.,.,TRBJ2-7,CASSYSSGVLEQYF,TGTGCCAGCAGTTACTCCTCAGGGGTTCTCGAGCAGTACTTC
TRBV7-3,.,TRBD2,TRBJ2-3,CASSLVRGGRDTQYF,TGTGCCAGCAGCTTAGTTCGGGGGGGCCGTGATACGCAGTATTTT
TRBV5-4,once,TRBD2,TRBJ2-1,CASSSRGGSEQFF,TGTGCCAGCAGCTCTCGGGGGGGCAGTGAGCAGTTCTTC
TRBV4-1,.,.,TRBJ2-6,CASSQASGGSGANVLTF,TGCGCCAGCAGCCAAGCAAGTGGGGGGTCTGGGGCCAACGTCCTGACTTTC
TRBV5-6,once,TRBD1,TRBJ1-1,CASSLYPGQGDPGNTEAFF,TGTGCCAGCAGCTTATATCCGGGACAGGGGGATCCAGGGAACACTGAAGCTTTCTTT
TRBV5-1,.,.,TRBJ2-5,CASSLSAYQETQYF,TGCGCCAGCAGCTTATCAGCGTACCAAGAGACCCAGTACTTC
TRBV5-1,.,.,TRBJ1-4,CASSPGGSANEKLFF,TGCGCCAGCAGCCCTGGAGGGTCTGCTAATGAAAAACTGTTTTTT
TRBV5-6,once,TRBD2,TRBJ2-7,CASSFNSGTSGIKEQYF,TGTGCCAGCAGCTTTAATAGTGGGACTAGCGGGATTAAGGAGCAGTACTTC
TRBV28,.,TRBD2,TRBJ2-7,CASESSGGAYEQYF,TGTGCCAGCGAATCTAGCGGGGGCGCCTACGAGCAGTACTTC
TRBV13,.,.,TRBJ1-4,CASSLRENNEKLFF,TGTGCCAGCAGCTTACGGGAGAATAATGAAAAACTGTTTTTT
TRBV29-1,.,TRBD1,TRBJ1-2,CSVDLLGQGGFGYTF,TGCAGCGTTGATTTATTGGGACAGGGAGGGTTTGGCTACACCTTC
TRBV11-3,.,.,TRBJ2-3,CASSLGSPRDTQYF,TGTGCCAGCAGCTTAGGTTCGCCCCGGGATACGCAGTATTTT
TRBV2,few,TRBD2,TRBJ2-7,CASSISGGSGEQYF,TGTGCCAGCAGCATTAGCGGGGGGTCGGGCGAGCAGTACTTC
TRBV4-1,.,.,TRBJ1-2,CASSPSTAANYGYTF,TGCGCCAGCAGCCCCTCGACAGCTGCTAACTATGGCTACACCTTC
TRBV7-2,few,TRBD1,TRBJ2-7,CASSDRDRGSYEQYF,TGTGCCAGCAGCGACCGGGACAGGGGTTCCTACGAGCAGTACTTC
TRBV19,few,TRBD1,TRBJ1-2,CASSIDRTGYYGYTF,TGTGCCAGTAGTATAGACCGGACAGGCTACTATGGCTACACCTTC
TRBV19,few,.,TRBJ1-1,CASTPEFLDTEAFF,TGTGCCAGTACTCCTGAGTTCCTGGACACTGAAGCTTTCTTT
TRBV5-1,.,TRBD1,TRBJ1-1,CASSSFGQGKGGTEAFF,TGCGCCAGCAGCTCCTTCGGACAGGGGAAAGGGGGCACTGAAGCTTTCTTT
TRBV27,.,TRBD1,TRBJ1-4,CASSFRTGRNEKLFF,TGTGCCAGCAGTTTTAGGACAGGGCGAAATGAAAAACTGTTTTTT
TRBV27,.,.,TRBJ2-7,CASSFTGNEQYF,TGTGCCAGCAGTTTTACAGGTAACGAGCAGTACTTC
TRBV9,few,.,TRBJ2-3,CASSGYGRGGDTQYF,TGTGCCAGCAGCGGCTATGGGCGGGGAGGAGATACGCAGTATTTT
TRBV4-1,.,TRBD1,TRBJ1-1,CASSGQTGYTEAFF,TGCGCCAGCAGCGGACAGACAGGGTACACTGAAGCTTTCTTT
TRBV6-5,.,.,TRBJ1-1,CASEGGAEAFF,TGTGCCAGTGAGGGGGGGGCTGAAGCTTTCTTT
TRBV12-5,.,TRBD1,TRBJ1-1,CASGSGTGHTEAFF,TGTGCTAGTGGTTCTGGGACAGGGCACACTGAAGCTTTCTTT
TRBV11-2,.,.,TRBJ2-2,CASSLGAGELFF,TGTGCCAGCAGCTTAGGAGCCGGGGAGCTGTTTTTT
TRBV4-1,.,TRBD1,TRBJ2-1,CASSQGQGANNEQFF,TGCGCCAGCAGCCAAGGCCAGGGGGCGAACAATGAGCAGTTCTTC
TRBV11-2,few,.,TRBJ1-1,CASSLDMGGNTEAFF,TGTGCCAGCAGCTTAGATATGGGGGGGAACACTGAAGCTTTCTTT
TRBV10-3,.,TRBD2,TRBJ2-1,CAISESGGRDEQFF,TGTGCCATCAGTGAATCGGGGGGGAGAGATGAGCAGTTCTTC